Sequencing of this T cell receptor beta chain was carried out in a study of blood T cell repertoires in COVID-19. Germline values: CDR1 SGHKS, CDR2 YYEKEE (reference sequence). There are 16 residues in the CDR3. V lost 4 bases to trimming and J lost 1 base, with 17 bases between them. Per the authors' pipeline: The authors estimated nucleated cell counts from reference gene primer amplification. Some clones are missing from TCRdb's copy, which holds only in-frame ones; the method was immunoSEQ multiplex PCR. The D gene and trimming were derived from the DNA, and the V and J assignments and clone size from that table. The sample has about 130,000 clones; approximately 80% are singletons.

V is TRBV5-5 and J is TRBJ2-5; possible D gene TRBD2, 6 bases. The sample consisted of peripheral blood. The sequence was collected from a middle-aged man with active or convalescent COVID-19. The CDR3 sequence is CASSPLPGGIQETQYF. CDR3 nucleotides: TGTGCCAGCAGCCCCCTCCCCGGGGGAATCCAAGAGACCCAGTACTTC. The complete variable domain, with remaining parts taken from reference TRBV5-5 and TRBJ2-5, reads DAGVTQSPTHLIKTRGQQVTLRCSPISGHKSVSWYQQVLGQGPQFIFQYYEKEERGRGNFPDRFSARQFPNYSSELNVNALLLGDSALYLCASSPLPGGIQETQYFGPGTRLLVL.